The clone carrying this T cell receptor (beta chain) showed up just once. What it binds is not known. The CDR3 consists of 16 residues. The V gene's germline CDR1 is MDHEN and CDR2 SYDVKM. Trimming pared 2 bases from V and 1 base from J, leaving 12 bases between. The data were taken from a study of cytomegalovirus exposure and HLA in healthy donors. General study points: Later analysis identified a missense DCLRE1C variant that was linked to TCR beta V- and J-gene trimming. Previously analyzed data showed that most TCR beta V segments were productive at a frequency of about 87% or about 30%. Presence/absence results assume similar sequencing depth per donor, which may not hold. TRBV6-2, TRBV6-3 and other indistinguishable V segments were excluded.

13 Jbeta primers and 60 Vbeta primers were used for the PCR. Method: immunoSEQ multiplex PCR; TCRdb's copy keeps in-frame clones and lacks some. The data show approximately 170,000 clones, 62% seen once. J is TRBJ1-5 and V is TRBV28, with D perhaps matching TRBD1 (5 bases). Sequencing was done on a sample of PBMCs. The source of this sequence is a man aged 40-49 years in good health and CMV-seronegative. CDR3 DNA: TGTGCCAGCAGTTTAATTTCCAAGGGGAGCAATCAGCCCCAGCATTTT. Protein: CASSLISKGSNQPQHF.